The 17 T cell receptor gamma chains below were found in one sample sequenced in a study of Vδ1+ human thymocytes. Extracted RNA was reverse transcribed into cDNA. The CDR3 regions were amplified by multiplex PCR from V-gene primers to a constant-region primer. TCRdb reprocessed the multiplex PCR reads using CATT. The sample includes some 22,000 gamma-chain clones, around 15% of them seen just once. Overall study results and limits: In the thymus, TRG and TRD repertoires looked highly polyclonal with Gaussian CDR3 lengths.

Their recognized antigens are unknown. The sequenced sample consisted of Vdelta1+ gamma-delta thymocytes from the thymus. Subset of the sample: FACS-sorted CD3+ TCRalphabeta- TCRVdelta1+ TCRVdelta2- thymocytes. The receptors come from a child younger than two who had congenital heart surgery.

This rearrangement joins TRGV3 to TRGJ1 or TRGJ2. Germline trimming cut 3 bases from V and 5 bases from J; bases unmatched to any gene: 7. Germline lookup yields CDR1 VTNTFY and CDR2 YDVSTARD (reference sequence). There are 13 residues in the CDR3. CDR3 residues: CATWDDWDYKKLF. In DNA, the CDR3 is TGTGCCACCTGGGACGATTGGGATTATAAGAAACTCTTT.

The V gene is TRGV8, the J gene TRGJP1. CDR3 length: 15 amino acids. Germline loops: CDR1 VENAVY, CDR2 YDSYNSRV. V dropped 0 bases and J dropped 4; count of bases not matched to a gene: 5. The CDR3 DNA reads as TGTGCCACCTGGGATAGGCCCGGCACTGGTTGGTTCAAGATATTT. Protein sequence: CATWDRPGTGWFKIF.

On this clone: Other DNA sequences from this sample encode an identical CDR3 as well. The chain links TRGV2 to TRGJ1 or TRGJ2. Trimming took 1 base from V and 0 from J; bases not matched to a gene: 3. CDR1 is EGSNGY, CDR2 YDSYNSKV, per germline. The CDR3 loop spans 14 amino acids. In DNA, the CDR3 is TGTGCCACCTGGGACGGCCTGAATTATTATAAGAAACTCTTT. This codes for CATWDGLNYYKKLF.

To note about this clone: The junction does not match germline at one end; this may be a read error. This chain joins TRGV2 and TRGJP1. Germline values: CDR1 EGSNGY, CDR2 YDSYNSKV. The CDR3 is 14 amino acids. CDR3 bases: TGTGCCACCTGGGATGGGCCCACTGGTTGGTTAAAGATATTT. This translates into CATWDGPTGWLKIF.

This clone showed up just a few times. A read error may be the cause here, since a much bigger clone is one base away. The rearrangement uses TRGV8 and TRGJ1 or TRGJ2. The CDR3 covers 12 residues. Germline V gives CDR1 VENAVY, CDR2 YDSYNSRV. In DNA, the CDR3 is TGTGCCTCCTGGACGAATTATTATAAGAAACTCTTT. This translates into CASWTNYYKKLF.

This clone was seen a few times. At one end the junction does not follow the germline gene, possibly because of a read error. The J gene is TRGJ1 or TRGJ2, the V gene TRGV4. Germline V CDR1 and CDR2: EGSTGY, YDSYTSSV. The CDR3 covers 13 residues. The CDR3 sequence is CATWNGSYYKKLF. CDR3 DNA: TGTGCCACCTGGAATGGGAGTTATTATAAGAAACTCTTT.

V gene TRGV4 combines with J gene TRGJP2. Germline lookup yields CDR1 EGSTGY and CDR2 YDSYTSSV. V shed 3 bases, J shed 6 bases, and the junction held 13 bases outside the gene matches. The CDR3 consists of 16 residues. The chain's CDR3 is CATWDPAFTGDWIKTF. CDR3 DNA sequence: TGTGCCACCTGGGATCCCGCTTTTACTGGTGATTGGATCAAGACGTTT.

V gene TRGV8 combines with J gene TRGJ1 or TRGJ2. Germline values: CDR1 VENAVY, CDR2 YDSYNSRV. This CDR3 is built from 16 residues. V was clipped by 1 base and J by 12 bases; unmatched bases: 21. CDR3 amino acids: CATWDSTPLIPQRKLF. DNA of the CDR3: TGTGCCACCTGGGATAGTACCCCCCTAATTCCCCAGAGGAAACTCTTT.

Of note for this clone: Within the sample, other DNA sequences also encode this same CDR3. The V gene is TRGV3, the J gene TRGJ1 or TRGJ2. The CDR3 is 14 amino acids. CDR1 and CDR2 from the germline V gene are VTNTFY and YDVSTARD (reference sequence). V was clipped by 0 bases and J by 6 bases; unmatched bases: 8. Here the CDR3 DNA reads TGTGCCACCTGGGACAGGCCTGTCGGTTATAAGAAACTCTTT. It encodes CATWDRPVGYKKLF.

The sample holds a few counts of this clone. This chain uses TRGV9 with TRGJ1 or TRGJ2. Unmatched junction bases numbered 10, after V lost 8 bases and J lost 9 bases. Per germline, CDR1 GITISATS and CDR2 ISYDGTV (reference sequence). This CDR3 region has 11 residues. CDR3 in DNA: TGTGCCTTGTACCGTATGAGTAAGAAACTCTTT. Encoded protein: CALYRMSKKLF.

The gene calls are TRGV4 and TRGJ1 or TRGJ2. Germline CDR1 EGSTGY, CDR2 YDSYTSSV. The J segment lost 3 bases and the V segment lost 6 bases, leaving 8 bases of the junction unmatched. This CDR3 region has 13 residues. Written as DNA, the CDR3 is TGTGCCACCTGGAATGAGGCTTATTATAAGAAACTCTTT. Translated, it gives CATWNEAYYKKLF.

The chain joins TRGV4 to TRGJ1 or TRGJ2. Germline lookup yields CDR1 EGSTGY and CDR2 YDSYTSSV. Germline trimming cut 6 bases from V and 0 bases from J; bases unmatched to any gene: 11. The CDR3 contains 15 residues. In DNA, the CDR3 is TGTGCCACCTGGAATGAGGACTCGAATTATTATAAGAAACTCTTT. Translating it yields CATWNEDSNYYKKLF.

This sequence joins TRGV9 and TRGJ1 or TRGJ2. This CDR3 has 13 amino acids. The germline CDR1 and CDR2 sequences are GITISATS and ISYDGTV (reference sequence). The V segment lost 2 bases and the J segment 3 bases; nucleotides outside the gene matches: 4. The CDR3 reads CALWEDRYYKKLF. In nucleotides, the CDR3 is TGTGCCTTGTGGGAGGACCGTTATTATAAGAAACTCTTT.

The chain employs TRGV9 and TRGJ1 or TRGJ2. This CDR3 has 14 residues. J was trimmed by 0 bases and V by 3 bases; bases with no gene match: 5. Germline values: CDR1 GITISATS, CDR2 ISYDGTV (reference sequence). The CDR3 reads CALWELENYYKKLF. The DNA of the CDR3 is TGTGCCTTGTGGGAGCTAGAGAATTATTATAAGAAACTCTTT.

Only a few counts were recorded for this clone. V is TRGV8 and J is TRGJ1 or TRGJ2. CDR1 and CDR2 (germline): VENAVY, YDSYNSRV. J lost 3 bases, V lost 3 bases, and 5 bases had no gene match. CDR3 length: 13 residues. CDR3 sequence: CATWDGGYYKKLF. CDR3 DNA sequence: TGTGCCACCTGGGATGGCGGTTATTATAAGAAACTCTTT.

The sample holds a few counts of this clone. A much larger clone is a single base away; this may be a read error. The same CDR3 can be traced to other DNA sequences in this sample. The chain is built from TRGV8 and TRGJ1 or TRGJ2. Germline CDR1 reads VENAVY; CDR2 reads YDSYNSRV. The CDR3 length is 11 residues. Unmatched junction bases numbered 2, after V lost 1 base and J lost 8 bases. The CDR3 loop reads CATWDSHKKLF. In DNA, the CDR3 is TGTGCCACCTGGGATAGTCATAAGAAACTCTTT.

Only a few counts were recorded for this clone. This CDR3 is also generated by other DNA sequences in the sample. J is TRGJ1 or TRGJ2 and V is TRGV4. The germline gives CDR1 EGSTGY, CDR2 YDSYTSSV. There are 14 residues in the CDR3. Trimming took 1 base from V and 0 from J; bases not matched to a gene: 3. The CDR3 is CATWDGTNYYKKLF. The CDR3 coding sequence is TGTGCCACCTGGGATGGCACGAATTATTATAAGAAACTCTTT.